This paragraph reports one T cell receptor (beta chain). Its antigen remains unidentified. No much larger clone is present one base from it, and per-base qualities are unavailable. TCRbeta CDR3 regions were amplified from genomic DNA using the immunoSEQ Assay, a bias-controlled multiplex PCR. The original pipeline was this. Nucleated cell counts per sample were estimated from amplification of reference gene primers within the assay. To quantify the absolute abundance of each unique TCRbeta CDR3 rearrangement, sequence reads were collapsed and filtered. Productive Simpson clonality was computed per sample as the square root of Simpson's diversity index over productive rearrangements. The table comes from immuneACCESS by way of TCRdb, which keeps in-frame sequences with V and J called. Part of the clones is missing from these tables; in studies checked, under half for an unresolved V gene and the rest for unknown reasons. The DNA gave D and trimming, while V, J and clone size come from that table. Across this sample there are about 170,000 clones, with around three quarters seen only once. The ten top clones hold around 20% of the sample.

This specimen belongs to a study of blood T cell repertoires in COVID-19 (TCRdb year 2020). At the level of the whole study: ImmuneRACE Cohort 3 recovered participants were defined by two consecutive negative NP/OP PCR tests, healthcare professional clearance, or symptom resolution. Samples from collaborators originated in the United States, Italy and Spain and spanned both the acute and convalescent phases of COVID-19. The material from the prospective study consisted of cDNA or gDNA derived from T cells, B-cell-depleted T cells, or PBMCs. Deeply sampled blood TCRbeta repertoires from subjects exposed to, actively infected with, or recovered from COVID-19 were included in the dataset. The repertoires were released in a freely available public database meant as a resource for research on the immune response to SARS-CoV-2. The samples were drawn from the first 160 participants of the ongoing ImmuneRACE study and from over 950 subjects provided by 6 global collaborators. A de-identified subject ID, COVID-19 status, age in years and sex were almost always included in the sample metadata. HLA class I and class II types, where available, came from metadata supplied by the sample provider rather than from assay-based typing. What the research found in general, with its limitations: Clinical and demographic metadata were provided uncurated, with the amount varying by source and participant.

The CDR3 covers 14 residues, taking in both the cysteine and the phenylalanine. Only the CDR3 DNA stays, 42 bases, in frame from base 1. Via the germline V gene, CDR1 is SGHTA and CDR2 FQGTGA. Germline trimming: 3 bases from V, 6 bases from J; junction bases outside gene matches: 4. Participants in the prospective study were aged about 18 to 90 years, lived in 20 to 30 United States geographic areas, and enrolled through a virtual design. In the prospective study, participants were assigned to cohorts based on the clinical history participants reported in a screening survey and a study questionnaire. Mobile phlebotomists in the prospective study collected whole blood, serum and a nasopharyngeal or oropharyngeal swab from every participant. Additional blood draws and questionnaires over an approximately 2-month period could optionally be provided by prospective study participants. Blood samples from the prospective study were shipped frozen or at room temperature prior to DNA extraction.

The TCR originated in an older woman in a cohort exposed to, infected with or recovered from COVID-19 (not recorded which). Here the chain combines TRBV7-3 and TRBJ2-3; the junction holds 9 bases that match TRBD2. Specimen: PBMCs or T cells enriched from blood (not recorded which). The CDR3: CASSFGGREDTQYF. The base sequence is TGTGCCAGCAGCTTTGGCGGGAGGGAGGATACGCAGTATTTT.